A single sample is the source of the 16 T cell receptor beta chains below, sequenced in a study of blood T cell repertoires in COVID-19. Some clones are missing from TCRdb's copy, which holds only in-frame ones; the method was immunoSEQ multiplex PCR. There are about 190,000 clones in the sample; 89% occur only once, and 6.7% lies in the top ten. Sequences were obtained from peripheral blood. The receptors come from a man aged 35 to 55 with acute or convalescent COVID-19.

The chain links TRBV6-5 to TRBJ2-1; D remains unclear. With 2 bases removed from V and 7 bases from J, the gap between germline ends came to 15 bases. The CDR3 is made up of 15 amino acids. Germline V gives CDR1 MNHEY, CDR2 SVGAGI. The CDR3 DNA is TGTGCCAGCAGTTACCAGCAGGATCAAAGGAATGAGCAGTTCTTC. Translating gives CASSYQQDQRNEQFF.

The V call is TRBV6-2 or TRBV6-3, the J call TRBJ2-4; the match to TRBD2 covers 8 bases. The CDR3 covers 17 residues. CDR1 is MNHEY and CDR2 is SVGEGT in the germline V gene. V trimming: 4 bases; J trimming: 2 bases; junction bases outside the gene matches: 10. DNA for the CDR3: TGTGCCAGCAGTTCCCTGGGGGAGCGGGGGCCCAAAAACATTCAGTACTTC. This sequence encodes CASSSLGERGPKNIQYF.

This chain uses TRBV24-1 with TRBJ2-2; 8 bases align to TRBD1. CDR1 is KGHDR and CDR2 is SFDVKD in the germline V gene. CDR3 length: 17 amino acids. The trim removed 4 bases at V and 1 base at J, leaving 7 bases unmatched. The CDR3 is CATSDWTGTGNTGELFF. DNA of the CDR3: TGTGCCACCAGTGACTGGACCGGGACAGGGAACACCGGGGAGCTGTTTTTT.

V gene TRBV10-2 combines with J gene TRBJ1-5; tentatively, D is TRBD1 (5 bases). Germline CDR1 and CDR2: WSHSY and SAAADI. The CDR3 sequence is 14 residues long. Deletions cut 6 bases from V and 5 bases from J, with 14 bases between. CDR3 in amino acids: CASRAGTTDQPQHF. The CDR3 nucleotides are TGCGCCAGCAGGGCGGGGACCACAGATCAGCCCCAGCATTTT.

The rearrangement uses TRBV9 and TRBJ2-1, with 10 bases identical to TRBD2. Per the germline V gene, CDR1 is SGDLS and CDR2 is YYNGEE. V trimming: 0 bases; J trimming: 8 bases; junction bases outside the gene matches: 8. The CDR3 is 16 residues long. The CDR3 coding sequence is TGTGCCAGCAGCGTAGGGGTTAGCGGGGGGTTGGATGAGCAGTTCTTC. Translating it yields CASSVGVSGGLDEQFF.

Written as DNA, the CDR3 is TGTGCCACCGGAGCGGGGATGGGCTACGAGCAGTACTTC. Residues: CATGAGMGYEQYF. This chain joins TRBV28 and TRBJ2-7; 7 bases match TRBD2. CDR1 is MDHEN, CDR2 SYDVKM, per germline. This CDR3 comprises 13 residues. With V trimmed by 10 bases and J by 3 bases, 9 bases remained unmatched. The whole variable domain, remainder taken from reference TRBV28 and TRBJ2-7, is DVKVTQSSRYLVKRTGEKVFLECVQDMDHENMFWYRQDPGLGLRLIYFSYDVKMKEKGDIPEGYSVSREKKERFSLILESASTNQTSMYLCATGAGMGYEQYFGPGTRLTVT.

This clone was detected a few times. The chain combines TRBV29-1 with TRBJ2-7; D not resolved. The germline V gene has CDR1 SQVTM and CDR2 ANQGSEA. The CDR3 consists of 12 residues. V was trimmed by 4 bases and J by 2 bases, leaving 9 bases between them. As DNA, the CDR3 is TGCAGCGTTGTGTACGGTGCCTACGAGCAGTACTTC. As protein: CSVVYGAYEQYF.

The chain combines TRBV5-4 with TRBJ1-2; TRBD1 matches at 9 bases. Trimming removed 2 bases from V and 8 bases from J; junction bases left unmatched: 10. The CDR3 has 15 residues. Per germline, CDR1 SGHNT and CDR2 YYREEE (reference sequence). This CDR3 is CASSLQGAGSGGYTF. CDR3 in DNA: TGTGCCAGCAGCTTACAGGGGGCAGGGTCGGGAGGCTACACCTTC.

The count of this clone is one. Its ends do not fully match the called genes, so a read error is possible. The chain has TRBV5-4 and TRBJ2-7; tentatively, D is TRBD1 (6 bases). Germline V lookup: CDR1 SGHNT, CDR2 YYREEE (reference sequence). The CDR3 runs to 15 residues. This chain's CDR3 is CASSLGHLSSYEQYF. The CDR3 coding sequence is TGTGCCAGCAGTTTGGGACACTTAAGCTCCTACGAGCAGTACTTC.

The chain recombines TRBV29-1 with TRBJ1-2; D is perhaps TRBD1 (6 bases). This CDR3 is 11 amino acids long. Germline lookup yields CDR1 SQVTM and CDR2 ANQGSEA. This chain's CDR3 is CTARGGDGYTF. The CDR3 DNA reads as TGCACCGCAAGGGGGGGTGATGGCTACACCTTC.

V is TRBV10-3 and J is TRBJ2-2; 9 bases match TRBD1. The CDR3 runs 13 residues. The junction had 7 bases not matched to a gene; V was cut back by 9 bases and J by 8 bases. Looked up from germline, CDR1 is ENHRY and CDR2 is SYGVKD. The CDR3 sequence: CAIKDRGPGELFF. The CDR3 nucleotides are TGTGCCATAAAGGACAGGGGACCAGGGGAGCTGTTTTTT.

The chain joins TRBV6-5 to TRBJ2-1, with unresolved D. This CDR3 has 14 residues. The V and J ends lost 2 bases and 5 bases respectively, with 10 bases between them. Germline V gene lookup returns CDR1 MNHEY and CDR2 SVGAGI. CDR3 region: CASSYANPDNEQFF. The CDR3 DNA reads as TGTGCCAGCAGTTACGCTAATCCGGACAATGAGCAGTTCTTC.

The chain employs TRBV28 and TRBJ2-7; 10 positions agree with TRBD1. With V trimmed by 5 bases and J by 3 bases, 13 bases remained unmatched. The CDR3 covers 17 residues. From germline, CDR1 is MDHEN and CDR2 SYDVKM. CDR3 in DNA: TGTGCCAGCAGTACCCCTGAATGGACAGGGGGTCTCTACGAGCAGTACTTC. Amino acids: CASSTPEWTGGLYEQYF.

The genes are TRBV30 and TRBJ1-1; TRBD1 matches at 8 bases. The germline gives CDR1 GTSNPN, CDR2 SVGIG (reference sequence). This CDR3 region has 14 residues. V lost 4 bases, J lost 3 bases, and 7 bases stayed unmatched. Written as DNA, the CDR3 is TGTGCCTGGAATACAGGGGGGCTGCACACTGAAGCTTTCTTT. Its protein is CAWNTGGLHTEAFF.

With respect to this clone: Different DNA sequences within this sample yield the same CDR3. The gene calls are TRBV7-2 and TRBJ1-2, with D tentatively TRBD1 (6 bases). Germline V gene lookup returns CDR1 SGHTA and CDR2 FQGNSA. The length of the CDR3 is 13 residues. V lost 1 base, J lost 5 bases, and 8 bases lay in between. CDR3 coding DNA: TGTGCCAGCAGCTTAGGGACAGATTATGGCTACACCTTC. Protein: CASSLGTDYGYTF.

The CDR3 loop reads CSVPSTGAGTGELFF. The CDR3, as DNA: TGCAGCGTGCCTTCGACAGGGGCAGGAACCGGGGAGCTGTTTTTT. The V call is TRBV29-1, the J call TRBJ2-2, with TRBD1 matching 8 bases. The V and J ends lost 6 bases and 5 bases, in that order; junction bases with no gene match: 11. Germline lookup yields CDR1 SQVTM and CDR2 ANQGSEA. CDR3 length equals 15 residues.